This T cell receptor (beta chain) derives from a study of blood T cell repertoires in COVID-19. Study background: The analysed material was cDNA or gDNA that came from T cells, B-cell-depleted T cells, or PBMCs.

Trimming removed 3 bases at V and 4 bases at J, with 12 bases between. The CDR3 sequence is 14 residues long. The V gene's germline CDR1 is LNHNV and CDR2 YYDKDF (reference sequence). What the recovered Cohort 3 donors had was two negative PCRs, clearance, or symptom resolution. Original processing notes: For nucleated cells, counts were estimated from reference gene primer amplification. Repertoires were generated with immunoSEQ multiplex PCR, while TCRdb's copy carries only in-frame clones and drops some. V, J and clone size are those of that table, while D and trimming were read from the DNA. The repertoire has hundreds of thousands of clones, about 92% of them found once; the top ten carry around 2.6%. This clone was seen a handful of times.

The specimen sequenced was PBMCs or T cells enriched from blood (not recorded which). The TCR was taken from a man aged 55 to 70 who had recovered from COVID-19. This chain joins TRBV15 and TRBJ2-5; D call uncertain. The CDR3: CATSRNSEIETQYF. For the CDR3, the DNA is TGTGCCACCAGCAGGAACTCCGAGATAGAGACCCAGTACTTC.